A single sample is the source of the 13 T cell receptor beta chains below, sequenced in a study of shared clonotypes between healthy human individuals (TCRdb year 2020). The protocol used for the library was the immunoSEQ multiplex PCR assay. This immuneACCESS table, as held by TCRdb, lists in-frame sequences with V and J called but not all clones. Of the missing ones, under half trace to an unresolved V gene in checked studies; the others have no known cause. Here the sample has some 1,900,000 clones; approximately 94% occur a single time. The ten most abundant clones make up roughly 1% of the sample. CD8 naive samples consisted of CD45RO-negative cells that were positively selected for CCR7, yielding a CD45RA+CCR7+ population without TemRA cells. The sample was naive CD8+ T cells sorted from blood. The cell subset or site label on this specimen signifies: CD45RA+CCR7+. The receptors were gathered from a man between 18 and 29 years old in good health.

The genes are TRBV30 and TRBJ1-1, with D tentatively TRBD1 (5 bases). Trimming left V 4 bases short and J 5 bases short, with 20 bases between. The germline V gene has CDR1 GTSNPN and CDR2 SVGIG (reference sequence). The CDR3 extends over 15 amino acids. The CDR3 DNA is TGTGCCTGGATCCCCTATGGAAGGGGATCAACTGAAGCTTTCTTT. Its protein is CAWIPYGRGSTEAFF. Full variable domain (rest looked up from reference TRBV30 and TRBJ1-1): SQTIHQWPATLVQPVGSPLSLECTVEGTSNPNLYWYRQAAGRGLQLLFYSVGIGQISSEVPQNLSASRPQDRQFILSSKKLLLSDSGFYLCAWIPYGRGSTEAFFGQGTRLTVV.

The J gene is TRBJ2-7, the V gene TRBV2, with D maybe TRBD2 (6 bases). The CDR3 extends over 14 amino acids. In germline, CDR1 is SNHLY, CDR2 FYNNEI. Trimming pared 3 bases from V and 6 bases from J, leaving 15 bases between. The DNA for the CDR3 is TGTGCCAGCAGTGACTTTACTAGCTCCGGCGAGCAGTACTTC. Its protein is CASSDFTSSGEQYF.

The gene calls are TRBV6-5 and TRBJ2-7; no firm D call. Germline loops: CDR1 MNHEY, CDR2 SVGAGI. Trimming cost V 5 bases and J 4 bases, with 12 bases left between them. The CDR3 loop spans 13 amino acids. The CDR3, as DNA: TGTGCCAGCAGTCCCCGAGGCTTGTACGAGCAGTACTTC. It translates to CASSPRGLYEQYF.

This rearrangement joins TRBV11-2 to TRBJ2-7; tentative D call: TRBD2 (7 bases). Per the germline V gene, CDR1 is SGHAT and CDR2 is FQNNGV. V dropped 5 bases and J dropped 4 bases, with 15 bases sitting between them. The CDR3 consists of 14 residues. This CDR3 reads CASSTGGGGYEQYF. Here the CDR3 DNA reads TGTGCCAGCAGCACTGGAGGGGGGGGTTACGAGCAGTACTTC.

The CDR3 spells CASSRGWADNQPQHF. The CDR3 region has the DNA TGTGCCAGCAGCCGCGGATGGGCAGACAATCAGCCCCAGCATTTT. The chain combines TRBV5-6 with TRBJ1-5; no clear D gene. This CDR3 comprises 15 residues. Per the germline V gene, CDR1 is SGHDT and CDR2 is YYEEEE. V was shortened by 4 bases and J by 3 bases, with 14 bases between the two germline ends.

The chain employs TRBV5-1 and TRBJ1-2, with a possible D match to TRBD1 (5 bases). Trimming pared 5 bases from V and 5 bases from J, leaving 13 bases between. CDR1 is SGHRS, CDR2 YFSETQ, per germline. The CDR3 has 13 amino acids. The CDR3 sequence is CASSTTERYGYTF. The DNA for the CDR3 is TGCGCCAGCAGTACGACAGAGAGATATGGCTACACCTTC. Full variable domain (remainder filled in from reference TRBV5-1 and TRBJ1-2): KAGVTQTPRYLIKTRGQQVTLSCSPISGHRSVSWYQQTPGQGLQFLFEYFSETQRNKGNFPGRFSGRQFSNSRSEMNVSTLELGDSALYLCASSTTERYGYTFGSGTRLTVV.

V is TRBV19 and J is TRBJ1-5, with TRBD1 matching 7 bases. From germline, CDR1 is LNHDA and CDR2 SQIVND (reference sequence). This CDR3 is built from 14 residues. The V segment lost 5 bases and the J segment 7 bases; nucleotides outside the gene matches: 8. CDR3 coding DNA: TGTGCCAGTAGTCAGGGGGGGGAGCGGCAGCCCCAGCATTTT. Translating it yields CASSQGGERQPQHF.

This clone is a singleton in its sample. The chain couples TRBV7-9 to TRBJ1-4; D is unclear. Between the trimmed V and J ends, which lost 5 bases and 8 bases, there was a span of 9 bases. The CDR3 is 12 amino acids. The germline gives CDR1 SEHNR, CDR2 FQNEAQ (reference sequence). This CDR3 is CASSPTPEKLFF. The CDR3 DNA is TGTGCCAGCAGCCCGACCCCCGAAAAACTGTTTTTT.

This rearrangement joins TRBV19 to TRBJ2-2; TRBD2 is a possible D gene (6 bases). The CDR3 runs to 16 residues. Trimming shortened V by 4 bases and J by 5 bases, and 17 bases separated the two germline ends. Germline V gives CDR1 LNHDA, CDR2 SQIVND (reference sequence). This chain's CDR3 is CASSTPGGSVTGELFF. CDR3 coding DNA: TGTGCCAGTAGTACCCCCGGGGGAAGCGTTACCGGGGAGCTGTTTTTT. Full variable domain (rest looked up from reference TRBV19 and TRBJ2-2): DGGITQSPKYLFRKEGQNVTLSCEQNLNHDAMYWYRQDPGQGLRLIYYSQIVNDFQKGDIAEGYSVSREKKESFPLTVTSAQKNPTAFYLCASSTPGGSVTGELFFGEGSRLTVL.

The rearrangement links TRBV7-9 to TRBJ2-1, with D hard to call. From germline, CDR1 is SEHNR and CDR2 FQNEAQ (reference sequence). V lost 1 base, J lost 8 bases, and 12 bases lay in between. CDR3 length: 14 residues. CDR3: CASSLVIQKDEQFF. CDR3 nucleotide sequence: TGTGCCAGCAGCTTAGTAATTCAAAAGGATGAGCAGTTCTTC. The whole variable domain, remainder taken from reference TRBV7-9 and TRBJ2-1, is DTGVSQNPRHKITKRGQNVTFRCDPISEHNRLYWYRQTLGQGPEFLTYFQNEAQLEKSRLLSDRFSAERPKGSFSTLEIQRTEQGDSAMYLCASSLVIQKDEQFFGPGTRLTVL.

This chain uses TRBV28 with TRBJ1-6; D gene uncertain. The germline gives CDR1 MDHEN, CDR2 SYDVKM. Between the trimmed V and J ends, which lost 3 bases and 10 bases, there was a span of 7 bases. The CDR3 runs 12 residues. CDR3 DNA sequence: TGTGCCAGCAGTTTTTACGGCTCACCCCTCCACTTT. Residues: CASSFYGSPLHF. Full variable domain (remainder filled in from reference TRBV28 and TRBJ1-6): DVKVTQSSRYLVKRTGEKVFLECVQDMDHENMFWYRQDPGLGLRLIYFSYDVKMKEKGDIPEGYSVSREKKERFSLILESASTNQTSMYLCASSFYGSPLHFGNGTRLTVT.

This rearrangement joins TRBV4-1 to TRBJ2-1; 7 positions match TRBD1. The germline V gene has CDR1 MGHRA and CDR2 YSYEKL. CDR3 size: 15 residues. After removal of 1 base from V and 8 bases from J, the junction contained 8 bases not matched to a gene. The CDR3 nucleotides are TGCGCCAGCAGCCAAGGACAGGGTACCTCCGATGAGCAGTTCTTC. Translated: CASSQGQGTSDEQFF.

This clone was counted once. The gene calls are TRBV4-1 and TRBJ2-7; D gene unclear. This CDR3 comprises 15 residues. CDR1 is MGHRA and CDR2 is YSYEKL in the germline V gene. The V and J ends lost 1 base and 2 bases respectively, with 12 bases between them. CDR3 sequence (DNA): TGCGCCAGCAGCCAAGGTTCGGGTCGTGCCTACGAGCAGTACTTC. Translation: CASSQGSGRAYEQYF.